This T cell receptor (beta chain) was recorded in a study of blood T cell repertoires in COVID-19. About the research overall: Spain, Italy and the United States supplied samples that represented acute and convalescent COVID-19. PBMCs, B-cell-depleted T cells, or T cells provided the cDNA or gDNA that made up the material.

Per the original data handling: Amplification of reference gene primers provided the estimated nucleated cell counts. The method was immunoSEQ multiplex PCR; TCRdb's version includes in-frame clones alone and lacks a portion of them. That table gives V, J and clone size, and the DNA gave D and trimming. The table records roughly 86,000 clones, around 80% of them present only once. From germline, CDR1 is LNHDA and CDR2 SQIVND (reference sequence). With 5 bases removed from V and 4 bases from J, the gap between germline ends came to 18 bases. The CDR3 loop spans 16 amino acids. The chain couples TRBV19 to TRBJ1-5; possibly TRBD1 for D (5 bases). The specimen was peripheral blood. This TCR was sampled from a human donor in a cohort sampled during active COVID-19. Here the CDR3 reads CASSPSGGATNQPQHF. DNA of the CDR3: TGTGCCAGTAGTCCCTCGGGTGGGGCCACTAATCAGCCCCAGCATTTT.